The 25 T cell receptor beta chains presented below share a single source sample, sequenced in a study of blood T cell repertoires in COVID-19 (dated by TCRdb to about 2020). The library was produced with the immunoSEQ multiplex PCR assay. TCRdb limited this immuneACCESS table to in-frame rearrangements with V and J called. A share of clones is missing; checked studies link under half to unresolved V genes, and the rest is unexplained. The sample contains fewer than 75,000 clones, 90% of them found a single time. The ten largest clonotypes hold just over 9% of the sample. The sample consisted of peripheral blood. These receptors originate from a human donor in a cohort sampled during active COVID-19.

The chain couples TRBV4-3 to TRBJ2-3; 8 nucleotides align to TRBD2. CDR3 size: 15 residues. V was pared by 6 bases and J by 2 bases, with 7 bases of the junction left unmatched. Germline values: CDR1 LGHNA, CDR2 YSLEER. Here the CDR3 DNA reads TGCGCCAGCAGACGGGAACTAGCGGACACAGATACGCAGTATTTT. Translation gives CASRRELADTDTQYF.

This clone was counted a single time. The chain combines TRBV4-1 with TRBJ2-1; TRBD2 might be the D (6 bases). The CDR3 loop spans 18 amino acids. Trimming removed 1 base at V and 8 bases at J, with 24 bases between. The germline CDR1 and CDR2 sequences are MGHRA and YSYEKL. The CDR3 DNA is TGCGCCAGCAGCCAAGTCCTAGTTGGGGAGGACCGAGGGGATGAGCAGTTCTTC. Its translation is CASSQVLVGEDRGDEQFF.

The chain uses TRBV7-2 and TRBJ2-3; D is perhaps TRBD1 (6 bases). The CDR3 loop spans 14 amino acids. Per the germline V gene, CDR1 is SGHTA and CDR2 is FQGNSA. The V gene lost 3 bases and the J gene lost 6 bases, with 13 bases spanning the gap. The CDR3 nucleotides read TGTGCCAGCAGCTTCACAGGGAATGACGATACGCAGTATTTT. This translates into CASSFTGNDDTQYF. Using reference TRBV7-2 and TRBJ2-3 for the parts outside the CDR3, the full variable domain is GAGVSQSPSNKVTEKGKDVELRCDPISGHTALYWYRQSLGQGLEFLIYFQGNSAPDKSGLPSDRFSAERTGGSVSTLTIQRTQQEDSAVYLCASSFTGNDDTQYFGPGTRLTVL.

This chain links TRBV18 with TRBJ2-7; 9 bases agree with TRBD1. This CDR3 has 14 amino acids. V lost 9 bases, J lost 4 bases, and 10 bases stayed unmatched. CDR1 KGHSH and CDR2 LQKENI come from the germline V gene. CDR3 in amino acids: CASLDPGQGYEQYF. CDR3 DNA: TGTGCCAGTTTGGATCCGGGACAGGGATACGAGCAGTACTTC. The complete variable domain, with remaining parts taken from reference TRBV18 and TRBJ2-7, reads NAGVMQNPRHLVRRRGQEARLRCSPMKGHSHVYWYRQLPEEGLKFMVYLQKENIIDESGMPKERFSAEFPKEGPSILRIQQVVRGDSAAYFCASLDPGQGYEQYFGPGTRLTVT.

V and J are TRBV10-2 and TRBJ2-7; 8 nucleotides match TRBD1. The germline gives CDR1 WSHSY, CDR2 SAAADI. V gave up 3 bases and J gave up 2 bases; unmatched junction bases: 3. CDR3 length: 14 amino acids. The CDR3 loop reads CASSDGTGAYEQYF. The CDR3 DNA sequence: TGCGCCAGCAGTGACGGGACAGGAGCCTACGAGCAGTACTTC.

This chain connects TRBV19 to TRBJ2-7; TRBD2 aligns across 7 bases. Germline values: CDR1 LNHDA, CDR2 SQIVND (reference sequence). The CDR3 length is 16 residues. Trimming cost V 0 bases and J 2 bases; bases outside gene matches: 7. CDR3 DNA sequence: TGTGCCAGTAGTATAGATCTTGCAGCGGGAACCTACGAGCAGTACTTC. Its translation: CASSIDLAAGTYEQYF.

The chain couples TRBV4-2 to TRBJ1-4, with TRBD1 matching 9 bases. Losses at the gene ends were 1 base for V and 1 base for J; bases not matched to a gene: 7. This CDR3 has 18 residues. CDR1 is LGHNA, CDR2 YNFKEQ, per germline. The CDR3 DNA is TGTGCCAGCAGCCAAGTTGGGGACAGGGATAGAACTAATGAAAAACTGTTTTTT. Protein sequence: CASSQVGDRDRTNEKLFF.

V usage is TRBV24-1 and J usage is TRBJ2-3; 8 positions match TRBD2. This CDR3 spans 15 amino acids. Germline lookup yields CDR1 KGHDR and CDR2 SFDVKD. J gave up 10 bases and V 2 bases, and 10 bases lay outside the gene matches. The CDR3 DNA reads TGTGCCACCAGTGATTCAAGCGCAACGCGGGAGGCGCAGTATTTT. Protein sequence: CATSDSSATREAQYF.

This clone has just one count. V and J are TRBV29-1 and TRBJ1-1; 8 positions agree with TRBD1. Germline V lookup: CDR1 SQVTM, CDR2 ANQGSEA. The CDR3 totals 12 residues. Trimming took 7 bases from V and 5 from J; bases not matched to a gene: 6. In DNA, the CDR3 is TGCAGCGGCGGACAGGGTGGGACTGAAGCTTTCTTT. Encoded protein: CSGGQGGTEAFF.

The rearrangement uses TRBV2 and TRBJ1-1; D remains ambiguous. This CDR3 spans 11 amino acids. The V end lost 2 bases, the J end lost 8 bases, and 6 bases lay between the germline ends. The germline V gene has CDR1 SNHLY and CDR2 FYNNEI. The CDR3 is CASSESKEAFF. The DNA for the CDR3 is TGTGCCAGCAGTGAATCTAAGGAAGCTTTCTTT.

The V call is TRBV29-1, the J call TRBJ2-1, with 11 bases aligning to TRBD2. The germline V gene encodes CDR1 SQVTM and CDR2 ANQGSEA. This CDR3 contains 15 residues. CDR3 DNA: TGCACCTACGCTCATAGCGGGAGGGGAGTCAATGAGCAGTTCTTC. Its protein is CTYAHSGRGVNEQFF.

DNA for the CDR3: TGTGCCAGCAGAACTCAGGGAAAGAACACTGAAGCTTTCTTT. This gives the protein CASRTQGKNTEAFF. This rearrangement joins TRBV27 to TRBJ1-1, with a weak D call TRBD1 (5 bases). Per the germline V gene, CDR1 is MNHEY and CDR2 is SMNVEV (reference sequence). The V gene lost 6 bases and the J gene lost 1 base, with 12 bases spanning the gap. This CDR3 is 14 amino acids long.

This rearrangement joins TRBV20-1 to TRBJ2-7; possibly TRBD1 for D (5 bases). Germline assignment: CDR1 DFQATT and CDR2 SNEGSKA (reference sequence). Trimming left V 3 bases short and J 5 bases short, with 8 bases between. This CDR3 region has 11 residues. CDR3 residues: CSASLGDEQYF. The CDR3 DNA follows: TGCAGTGCTAGTCTAGGGGACGAGCAGTACTTC.

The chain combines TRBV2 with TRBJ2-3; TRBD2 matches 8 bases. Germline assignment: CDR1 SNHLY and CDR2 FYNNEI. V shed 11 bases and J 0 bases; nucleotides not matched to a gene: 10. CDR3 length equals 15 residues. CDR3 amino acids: CAGTLAGSSTDTQYF. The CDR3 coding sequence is TGTGCCGGAACTTTAGCGGGGAGTAGCACAGATACGCAGTATTTT.

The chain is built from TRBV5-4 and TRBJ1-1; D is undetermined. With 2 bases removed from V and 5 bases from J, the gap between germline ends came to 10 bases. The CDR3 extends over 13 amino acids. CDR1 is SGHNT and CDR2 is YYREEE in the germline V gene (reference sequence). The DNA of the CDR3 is TGTGCCAGCAGCTTTTATGGCGGGACTGAAGCTTTCTTT. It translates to CASSFYGGTEAFF.

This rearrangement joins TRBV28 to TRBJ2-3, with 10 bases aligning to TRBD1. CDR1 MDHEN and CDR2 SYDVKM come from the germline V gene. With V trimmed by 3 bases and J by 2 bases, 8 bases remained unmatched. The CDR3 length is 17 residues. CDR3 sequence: CASSFEEGTGDTDTQYF. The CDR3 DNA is TGTGCCAGCAGTTTTGAGGAGGGGACAGGGGACACAGATACGCAGTATTTT.

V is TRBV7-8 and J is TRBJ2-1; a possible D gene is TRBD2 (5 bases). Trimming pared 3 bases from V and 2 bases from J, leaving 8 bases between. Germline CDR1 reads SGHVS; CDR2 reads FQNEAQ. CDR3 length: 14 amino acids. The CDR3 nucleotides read TGTGCCAGCAGCTTTAGCGACACCTACAATGAGCAGTTCTTC. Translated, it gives CASSFSDTYNEQFF.

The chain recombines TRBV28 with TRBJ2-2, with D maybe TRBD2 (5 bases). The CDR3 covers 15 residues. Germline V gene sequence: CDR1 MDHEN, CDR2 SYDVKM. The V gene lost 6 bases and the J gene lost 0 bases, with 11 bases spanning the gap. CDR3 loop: CASRWRFANTGELFF. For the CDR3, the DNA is TGTGCCAGCAGGTGGAGGTTCGCGAACACCGGGGAGCTGTTTTTT. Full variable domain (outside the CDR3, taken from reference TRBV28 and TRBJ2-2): DVKVTQSSRYLVKRTGEKVFLECVQDMDHENMFWYRQDPGLGLRLIYFSYDVKMKEKGDIPEGYSVSREKKERFSLILESASTNQTSMYLCASRWRFANTGELFFGEGSRLTVL.

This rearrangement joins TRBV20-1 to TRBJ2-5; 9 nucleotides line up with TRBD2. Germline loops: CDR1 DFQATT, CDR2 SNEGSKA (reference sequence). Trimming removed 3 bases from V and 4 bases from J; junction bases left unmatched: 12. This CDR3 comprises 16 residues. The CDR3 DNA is TGCAGTGCTAGTTACGCCGGCGGGAGGGCCGTAGAGACCCAGTACTTC. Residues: CSASYAGGRAVETQYF.

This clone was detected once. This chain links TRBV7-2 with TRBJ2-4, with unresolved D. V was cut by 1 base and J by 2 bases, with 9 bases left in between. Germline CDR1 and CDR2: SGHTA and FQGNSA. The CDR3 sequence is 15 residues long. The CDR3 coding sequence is TGTGCCAGCAGCTTAGGGGCTCCAACCAAAAACATTCAGTACTTC. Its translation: CASSLGAPTKNIQYF.

Written as DNA, the CDR3 is TGTGCCAGCAGCCAAGGCCCCCCCCGGGTAACTAATGAAAAACTGTTTTTT. Translated, it gives CASSQGPPRVTNEKLFF. This chain links TRBV3-1 (or the pseudogene TRBV3-2) with TRBJ1-4; no definite D call. Germline V gene data show CDR1 as LGHDT and CDR2 as YNNKEL (reference sequence). This CDR3 has 17 amino acids. The V and J ends lost 1 base and 1 base respectively, with 13 bases between them.

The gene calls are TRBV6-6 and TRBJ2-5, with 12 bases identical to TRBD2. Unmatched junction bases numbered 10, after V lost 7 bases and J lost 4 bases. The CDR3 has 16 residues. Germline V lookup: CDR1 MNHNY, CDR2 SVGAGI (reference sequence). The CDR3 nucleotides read TGTGCCAGCACGACCGCTGAGGGACTAGCGGGAGAGACCCAGTACTTC. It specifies CASTTAEGLAGETQYF.

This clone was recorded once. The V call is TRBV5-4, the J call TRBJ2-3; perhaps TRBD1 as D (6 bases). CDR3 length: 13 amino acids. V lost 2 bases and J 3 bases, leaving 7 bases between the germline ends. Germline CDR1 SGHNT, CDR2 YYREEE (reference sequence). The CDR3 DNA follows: TGTGCCAGCAGCTTTACAGGGACAGATACGCAGTATTTT. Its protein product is CASSFTGTDTQYF.

DNA for the CDR3: TGCGCCAGCAGCCAACAGGGGACCGCCGGGGAGCTGTTTTTT. As protein: CASSQQGTAGELFF. The V and J genes are TRBV5-1 and TRBJ2-2, with 7 bases that match TRBD1. V lost 4 bases and J lost 6; bases outside the gene matches: 6. Germline CDR1 is SGHRS and CDR2 is YFSETQ. The CDR3 covers 14 residues. Variable domain in full (rest from reference TRBV5-1 and TRBJ2-2): KAGVTQTPRYLIKTRGQQVTLSCSPISGHRSVSWYQQTPGQGLQFLFEYFSETQRNKGNFPGRFSGRQFSNSRSEMNVSTLELGDSALYLCASSQQGTAGELFFGEGSRLTVL.

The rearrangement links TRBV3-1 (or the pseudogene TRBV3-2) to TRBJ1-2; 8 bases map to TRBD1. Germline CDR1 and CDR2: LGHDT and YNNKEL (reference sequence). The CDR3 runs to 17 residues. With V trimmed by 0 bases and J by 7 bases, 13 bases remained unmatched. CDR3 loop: CASSQDSSGRGRFGYTF. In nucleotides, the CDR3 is TGTGCCAGCAGCCAAGATTCTTCGGGCAGGGGGCGTTTTGGCTACACCTTC.